This T cell receptor (beta chain) comes out of a study of T cells in Graves' hyperthyroidism and ophthalmopathy. The investigators amplified TCR beta CDR3 regions from RNA transcripts. The HTBI primer set drove a first-round RT-PCR of the TCR CDR3. TCRdb used MiXCR to reprocess the multiplex PCR reads, holding one entry per CDR3 protein. This sample has about 400,000 distinct CDR3 sequences; about 14% occur once, and the top ten carry 25% to 30%. Patients having uncontrolled infection, another autoimmune disease, pregnancy or lactation were not included. Diagnoses rested on clinical symptoms, serum thyroxine and TRAb, thyroid ultrasound and orbital computed tomography. This clonotype was counted many times. Germline loops: CDR1 DFQATT, CDR2 SNEGSKA (reference sequence). The CDR3 totals 12 residues. V shed 3 bases and J shed 1 base, with 4 bases lying between them.

The receptor's source is a man in his forties or fifties with Graves' ophthalmopathy. The V and J genes are TRBV20-1 and TRBJ2-1; no definite D call. Sequencing was done on a sample of blood. The chain's CDR3 is CSASRSYNEQFF. The DNA for the CDR3 is TGCAGTGCTAGCCGTTCCTACAATGAGCAGTTCTTC.